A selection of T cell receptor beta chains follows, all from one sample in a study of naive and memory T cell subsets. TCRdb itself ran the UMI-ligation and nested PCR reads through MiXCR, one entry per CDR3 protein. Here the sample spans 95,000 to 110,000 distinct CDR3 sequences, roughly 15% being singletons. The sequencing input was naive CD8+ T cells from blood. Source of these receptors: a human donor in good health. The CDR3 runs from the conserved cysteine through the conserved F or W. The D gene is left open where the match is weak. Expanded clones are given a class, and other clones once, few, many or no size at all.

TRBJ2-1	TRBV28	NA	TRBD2	TGTGCCAGCAGCGTAGGGACTAGCCGATTCAATGAGCAGTTCTTC	CASSVGTSRFNEQFF
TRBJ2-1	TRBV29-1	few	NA	TGCAGCGTTGAACTTCTAGCCCAGGCGCATGAGCAGTTCTTC	CSVELLAQAHEQFF
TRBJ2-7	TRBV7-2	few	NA	TGTGCCAGCAGCTCCAGCGGGACAGAGAACTACGAGCAGTACTTC	CASSSSGTENYEQYF
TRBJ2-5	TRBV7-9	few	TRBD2	TGTGCCAGCAGCTTCCTCGGGGGGAGGAACCTGGAGACCCAGTACTTC	CASSFLGGRNLETQYF
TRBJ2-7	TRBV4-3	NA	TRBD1	TGCGCCAGCAGCCAAGATACAGGGGGCTACGAGCAGTACTTC	CASSQDTGGYEQYF
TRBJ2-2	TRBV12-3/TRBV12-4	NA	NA	TGTGCCAGCAGTCCCCCCGGGGAGCTGTTTTTT	CASSPPGELFF
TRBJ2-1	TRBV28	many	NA	TGTGCCAGCAGTTTCGGCTACAATGAGCAGTTCTTC	CASSFGYNEQFF
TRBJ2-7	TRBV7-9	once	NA	TGTGCCAGCAGCCCCGTAGGCGGGACCTACGAGCAGTACTTC	CASSPVGGTYEQYF
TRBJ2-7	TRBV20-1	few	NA	TGCAGTGCCGACCGGCGGGCCTCCTACGAGCAGTACTTC	CSADRRASYEQYF
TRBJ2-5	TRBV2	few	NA	TGTGCCAGCAGTGAATTGGTGGGAGAGACCCAGTACTTC	CASSELVGETQYF
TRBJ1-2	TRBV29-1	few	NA	TGCAGCGTTCTCCCTGGCCGAGCTAACTATGGCTACACCTTC	CSVLPGRANYGYTF
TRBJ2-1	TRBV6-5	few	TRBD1	TGTGCCAGCAGCCCCGGATTGGGGACAGGGAATGATGAGCAGTTCTTC	CASSPGLGTGNDEQFF
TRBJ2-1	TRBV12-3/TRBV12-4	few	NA	TGTGCCAGCAGTTCCGAAGACATTCCATCCCCCAATGAGCAGTTCTTC	CASSSEDIPSPNEQFF
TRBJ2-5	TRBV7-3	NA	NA	TGTGCCAGCAGCCGCGGGACAGAGAAAGAGACCCAGTACTTC	CASSRGTEKETQYF
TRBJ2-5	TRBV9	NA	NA	TGTGCCAGCAGCCAGACTCTTCAAGAGACCCAGTACTTC	CASSQTLQETQYF
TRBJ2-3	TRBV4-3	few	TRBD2	TGCGCCAGCAGCCAAGCTACGGGACTAGCGGGAGTGACAGATACGCAGTATTTT	CASSQATGLAGVTDTQYF
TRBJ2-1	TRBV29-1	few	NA	TGCAGCGCCGAGACTTTAGGGAGATACCTCAATGAGCAGTTCTTC	CSAETLGRYLNEQFF
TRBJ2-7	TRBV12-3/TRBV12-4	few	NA	TGTGCCAGCAGTCCAGGGGCGGGCTACGAGCAGTACTTC	CASSPGAGYEQYF
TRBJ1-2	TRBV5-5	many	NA	TGTGCCAGCAGCCCGACGTGGGGAGACTATGGCTACACCTTC	CASSPTWGDYGYTF
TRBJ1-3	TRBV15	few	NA	TGTGCCACCAGCAGAGTATCCGGAAACACCATATATTTT	CATSRVSGNTIYF
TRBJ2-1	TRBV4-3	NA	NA	TGCGCCAGCAGCTACCGAGAGGGGGGATACAATGAGCAGTTCTTC	CASSYREGGYNEQFF
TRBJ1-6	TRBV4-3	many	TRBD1	TGCGCCAGCAGCCCCGACAGGGTCGGAGTCTCACCCCTCCACTTT	CASSPDRVGVSPLHF
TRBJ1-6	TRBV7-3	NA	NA	TGTGCCAGCAGCTTTACTCTCGGTTCACCCCTCCACTTT	CASSFTLGSPLHF
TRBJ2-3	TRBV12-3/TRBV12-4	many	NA	TGTGCCAGCAGTTCCGGGACGGCAAGCACAGATACGCAGTATTTT	CASSSGTASTDTQYF
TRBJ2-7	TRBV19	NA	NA	TGTGCCAGTAGTATAGATGCCCTCTGGCCCTACGAGCAGTACTTC	CASSIDALWPYEQYF
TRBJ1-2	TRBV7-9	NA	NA	TGTGCCAGCAGCTTATCGTCAGGACACTATGGCTACACCTTC	CASSLSSGHYGYTF
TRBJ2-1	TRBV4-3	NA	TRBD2	TGCGCCAGCAGCCAGGAACTACTAGCGGACTACAATGAGCAGTTCTTC	CASSQELLADYNEQFF
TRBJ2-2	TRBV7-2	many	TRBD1	TGTGCCAGCAGCCCCTGGGGGACAGGGGGCAGGAACACCGGGGAGCTGTTTTTT	CASSPWGTGGRNTGELFF